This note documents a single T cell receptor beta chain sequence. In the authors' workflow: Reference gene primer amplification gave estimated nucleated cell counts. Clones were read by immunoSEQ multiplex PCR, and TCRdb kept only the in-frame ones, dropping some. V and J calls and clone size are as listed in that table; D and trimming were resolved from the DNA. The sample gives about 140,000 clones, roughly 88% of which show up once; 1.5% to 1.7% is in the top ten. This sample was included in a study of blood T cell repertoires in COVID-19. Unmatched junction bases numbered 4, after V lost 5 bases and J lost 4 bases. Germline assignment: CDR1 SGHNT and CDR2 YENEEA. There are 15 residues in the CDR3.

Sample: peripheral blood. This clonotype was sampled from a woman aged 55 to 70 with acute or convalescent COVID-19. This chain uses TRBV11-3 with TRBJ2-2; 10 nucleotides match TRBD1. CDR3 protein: CASSPGTGVTGELFF. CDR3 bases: TGTGCCAGCAGCCCCGGGACAGGGGTCACCGGGGAGCTGTTTTTT. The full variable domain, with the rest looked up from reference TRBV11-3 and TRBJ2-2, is EAGVVQSPRYKIIEKKQPVAFWCNPISGHNTLYWYLQNLGQGPELLIRYENEEAVDDSQLPKDRFSAERLKGVDSTLKIQPAELGDSAVYLCASSPGTGVTGELFFGEGSRLTVL.